The following is a T cell receptor (beta chain) sequence with its context. Its antigen is unknown. The sample originates from a study of blood T cells in healthy people across ages. This CDR3 is built from 13 residues. Germline-derived CDR1 and CDR2 are SGHRS and YFSETQ. Drawing of peripheral blood yielded 7.5 to 10 milliliters from each donor. The study, taken as a whole, reports: It was found that TCR beta diversity correlated strongly with the percentage of naive T cells.

A second 7 to 11 cycle PCR used barcoded and J-beta primers. The template-switch adaptor, which had 12 random nucleotides, put a tag on each cDNA molecule. Using its own MiXCR run on the 5' RACE reads, TCRdb lists one record per CDR3 protein. Of 1.5 million to 2 million distinct CDR3 sequences listed, 28% are singletons. The specimen sequenced was blood. This chain joins TRBV5-1 and TRBJ2-1, with D possibly being TRBD2 (6 bases). The clonotype originates from a woman aged 25 to 39 in good health. Here the CDR3 reads CVSRESSYNEQFF. CDR3 nucleotide sequence: TGCGTCTCGCGGGAATCTTCCTACAATGAGCAGTTCTTC. Complete variable domain (other parts from reference TRBV5-1 and TRBJ2-1): KAGVTQTPRYLIKTRGQQVTLSCSPISGHRSVSWYQQTPGQGLQFLFEYFSETQRNKGNFPGRFSGRQFSNSRSEMNVSTLELGDSALYLCVSRESSYNEQFFGPGTRLTVL.